This is a list of T cell receptor beta chains from one sample in a study of response to subunit inactivated influenza vaccine. TCRdb called the RT-PCR reads again in MiXCR, with one record for every CDR3 protein. This table holds hundreds of thousands of distinct CDR3 sequences, less than 8% found once. The sample here was PBMCs from blood, taken roughly 24 months after vaccination. The receptors shown here come from a man aged 50 to 69 who received an inactivated influenza vaccine. CDR3s include the opening cysteine and the closing phenylalanine or tryptophan. The order of the fields is D gene, V gene, clone size, CDR3 length, J gene, CDR3 DNA, CDR3 protein. A D gene is named only where the DNA matches it firmly. Rows give clone size only sometimes, using once, few, many, or a class for an expanded clone.

D gene: TRBD1; V gene: TRBV6-1; clone size: -; CDR3 length: 15; J gene: TRBJ2-2; CDR3 DNA: TGTGCCAGCAGCGCCGGGACAGGACGACCCGGGGAGCTGTTTTTT; CDR3 protein: CASSAGTGRPGELFF
D gene: -; V gene: TRBV2; clone size: -; CDR3 length: 15; J gene: TRBJ1-5; CDR3 DNA: TGTGCCAGCAGTGACGTGACAGCTAGCAATCAGCCCCAGCATTTT; CDR3 protein: CASSDVTASNQPQHF
D gene: TRBD1; V gene: TRBV12-3/TRBV12-4; clone size: -; CDR3 length: 16; J gene: TRBJ2-1; CDR3 DNA: TGTGCCAGCAGCTTTCACGGGACAGGCAATATCAATGAGCAGTTCTTC; CDR3 protein: CASSFHGTGNINEQFF
D gene: -; V gene: TRBV27; clone size: few; CDR3 length: 12; J gene: TRBJ2-1; CDR3 DNA: TGTGCCAGCAGTTTACCAGGCGATGAGCAGTTCTTC; CDR3 protein: CASSLPGDEQFF
D gene: TRBD2; V gene: TRBV12-3/TRBV12-4; clone size: few; CDR3 length: 15; J gene: TRBJ2-7; CDR3 DNA: TGTGCCAGCAGTTCTAGCGGGACGAGCGACTACGAGCAGTACTTC; CDR3 protein: CASSSSGTSDYEQYF
D gene: TRBD1; V gene: TRBV13; clone size: -; CDR3 length: 20; J gene: TRBJ2-3; CDR3 DNA: TGTGCCAGCAGCTTAGGCATCCGAGGTCAGGGGGAAACTAGCACAGATACGCAGTATTTT; CDR3 protein: CASSLGIRGQGETSTDTQYF
D gene: -; V gene: TRBV20-1; clone size: -; CDR3 length: 15; J gene: TRBJ2-1; CDR3 DNA: TGCAGTGCTAGTGGGCGCGGCTCCTCCTACAATGAGCAGTTCTTC; CDR3 protein: CSASGRGSSYNEQFF
D gene: TRBD2; V gene: TRBV10-3; clone size: few; CDR3 length: 16; J gene: TRBJ2-1; CDR3 DNA: TGTGCCATCAGTGAGTCGTGGACTAGCGGGATGAATGAGCAGTTCTTC; CDR3 protein: CAISESWTSGMNEQFF
D gene: TRBD1; V gene: TRBV28; clone size: many; CDR3 length: 16; J gene: TRBJ2-2; CDR3 DNA: TGTGCCAGCAGTTGGCCGGGACAGGGCCTGTCCGGGGAGCTGTTTTTT; CDR3 protein: CASSWPGQGLSGELFF
D gene: -; V gene: TRBV7-2; clone size: few; CDR3 length: 13; J gene: TRBJ2-3; CDR3 DNA: TGTGCCAGCAGCCCAAGAAGCAGAGATACGCAGTATTTT; CDR3 protein: CASSPRSRDTQYF
D gene: -; V gene: TRBV7-6; clone size: -; CDR3 length: 15; J gene: TRBJ1-6; CDR3 DNA: TGTGCCAGCAGCTCCGGGCCCGAGGGTAATTCACCCCTCCACTTT; CDR3 protein: CASSSGPEGNSPLHF
D gene: -; V gene: TRBV5-4; clone size: many; CDR3 length: 15; J gene: TRBJ2-1; CDR3 DNA: TGTGCCAGCAGCTTCGGGATTTCCACTGGCAATGAGCAGTTCTTC; CDR3 protein: CASSFGISTGNEQFF
D gene: TRBD2; V gene: TRBV28; clone size: -; CDR3 length: 17; J gene: TRBJ2-7; CDR3 DNA: TGTGCCAGCAGTTTATTAACTCTAGCGGGGAGGCCCTACGAGCAGTACTTC; CDR3 protein: CASSLLTLAGRPYEQYF
D gene: TRBD1; V gene: TRBV7-6; clone size: -; CDR3 length: 15; J gene: TRBJ2-3; CDR3 DNA: TGTGCCAGCAGCTACAGGGGCACGAGCACAGATACGCAGTATTTT; CDR3 protein: CASSYRGTSTDTQYF
D gene: TRBD2; V gene: TRBV6-2/TRBV6-3; clone size: few; CDR3 length: 16; J gene: TRBJ2-5; CDR3 DNA: TGTGCCAGCAGTCCGTGGAGCGGGAGGGCCGTGGAGACCCAGTACTTC; CDR3 protein: CASSPWSGRAVETQYF
D gene: -; V gene: TRBV4-3; clone size: few; CDR3 length: 15; J gene: TRBJ2-5; CDR3 DNA: TGCGCCAGCAGCCTCGGGGTGAGGGGACAAGAGACCCAGTACTTC; CDR3 protein: CASSLGVRGQETQYF
D gene: -; V gene: TRBV21-1; clone size: many; CDR3 length: 14; J gene: TRBJ1-2; CDR3 DNA: TGTGCCAGCAGCCTGCTTATAACGCAAGGAATCTACACCTTC; CDR3 protein: CASSLLITQGIYTF
D gene: -; V gene: TRBV10-1; clone size: -; CDR3 length: 15; J gene: TRBJ1-2; CDR3 DNA: TGCGCCAGCACTCGAGACCGGGCGGCTAACTATGGCTACACCTTC; CDR3 protein: CASTRDRAANYGYTF
D gene: TRBD1; V gene: TRBV20-1; clone size: -; CDR3 length: 13; J gene: TRBJ1-1; CDR3 DNA: TGCAGTGCTTCCTCAGGGGGGTACACTGAAGCTTTCTTT; CDR3 protein: CSASSGGYTEAFF